These 23 T cell receptor beta chains were sequenced from one sample in a study of spatial heterogeneity in lung cancer (dated by TCRdb to the late 2010s). Library creation used 5' RACE. Sequencing took place on a NextSeq 500. TCRdb reran the public reads through fastp at Q25 and MiXCR, keeping productive beta chains. Identical CDR3 proteins give one entry, which carries the most common genes and DNA. In all, the sample holds 1,500 to 2,000 distinct CDR3 sequences, and roughly 7.7% of those were seen once. Approximately 23% of the sample is in the top ten clones. The meaning of the sample's time point label: sample taken at primary tumor resection. TCR sequencing used whole RNA extracted from tumor and nontumor lung tissue, or from cryopreserved PBMC samples, without cell sorting. This material consisted of normal lung tissue next to the tumor, taken at surgery. The receptors originated from a male donor with early-stage non-small cell lung cancer.

By share, this clonotype counts as medium-sized (0.01 to 0.1%). V and J are TRBV19 and TRBJ1-5, with D uncertain. This CDR3 has 12 amino acids. V dropped 6 bases and J dropped 8 bases, with 11 bases sitting between them. Germline lookup yields CDR1 LNHDA and CDR2 SQIVND (reference sequence). CDR3 coding DNA: TGTGCCAGTAGCCAAGGGTCGGAGCCCCAGCATTTT. Amino acid sequence: CASSQGSEPQHF.

This clonotype is medium-sized (0.01 to 0.1%). This chain joins TRBV7-9 and TRBJ2-7, with 11 bases aligning to TRBD2. Trimming took 4 bases from V and 5 from J; bases not matched to a gene: 7. Looked up from germline, CDR1 is SEHNR and CDR2 is FQNEAQ (reference sequence). The CDR3 contains 15 residues. CDR3 sequence reads: CASSSTGTSGDEQYF. The CDR3 DNA is TGTGCCAGCAGCTCTACCGGGACTAGCGGAGACGAGCAGTACTTC.

This clonotype is judged medium-sized. The J gene is TRBJ1-2, the V gene TRBV7-2; D remains unclear. With 0 bases removed from V and 4 bases from J, the gap between germline ends came to 18 bases. This CDR3 is 17 amino acids long. From germline, CDR1 is SGHTA and CDR2 FQGNSA. For the CDR3, the DNA is TGTGCCAGCAGCTTAGCCGGAGGACCAGCCAACACCTATGGCTACACCTTC. It is translated as CASSLAGGPANTYGYTF.

This clonotype ranks as large. V is TRBV29-1 and J is TRBJ1-2, with 10 bases lining up with TRBD1. The germline CDR1 and CDR2 sequences are SQVTM and ANQGSEA. V was clipped by 0 bases and J by 6 bases; unmatched bases: 10. The CDR3 has 16 amino acids. CDR3 in amino acids: CSVEDPWKGQGDGYTF. CDR3 DNA: TGCAGCGTTGAAGATCCGTGGAAAGGACAGGGGGATGGCTACACCTTC.

This clonotype is termed medium-sized. CDR3 amino acids: CASSLPPQGAFTGELFF. The CDR3 region has the DNA TGTGCCAGTAGTCTTCCCCCCCAGGGGGCCTTCACCGGGGAGCTGTTTTTT. The chain has TRBV19 and TRBJ2-2, with 8 bases identical to TRBD1. V lost 5 bases to trimming and J lost 4 bases; unmatched junction nucleotides: 12. This CDR3 has 17 amino acids. Germline CDR1 and CDR2: LNHDA and SQIVND (reference sequence).

There are a few counts of this clonotype. J is TRBJ2-3 and V is TRBV20-1; TRBD2 matches 7 bases. The CDR3 sequence is 15 residues long. Trimming took 6 bases from V and 2 from J; bases not matched to a gene: 11. Looked up from germline, CDR1 is DFQATT and CDR2 is SNEGSKA (reference sequence). The CDR3 reads CSAPRFREDTDTQYF. The CDR3 DNA is TGCAGTGCCCCACGCTTCCGGGAGGACACAGATACGCAGTATTTT.

This clonotype occurred a few times. The chain joins TRBV6-2 or TRBV6-3 to TRBJ1-2; D perhaps matches TRBD1 (5 bases). Trimming removed 7 bases at V and 5 bases at J, with 14 bases between. CDR1 MNHEY and CDR2 SVGEGT come from the germline V gene. There are 13 residues in the CDR3. As DNA, the CDR3 is TGTGCCAGCAATCAGGGTTTATCTTATGGCTACACCTTC. Protein product: CASNQGLSYGYTF.

V and J are TRBV20-1 and TRBJ1-1; 8 positions match TRBD1. The CDR3 runs 15 residues. With 3 bases clipped from V and 5 bases from J, the junction kept 11 bases outside the gene matches. The V gene's germline CDR1 is DFQATT and CDR2 SNEGSKA (reference sequence). The CDR3 DNA follows: TGCAGTGCTAGGCAGGGGGCGCGCTTTTGGACTGAAGCTTTCTTT. Protein product: CSARQGARFWTEAFF.

The table lists this clonotype with many counts. The J gene is TRBJ2-2, the V gene TRBV7-9; D tentatively fits TRBD1 or TRBD2 (6 bases each). With 5 bases removed from V and 0 bases from J, the gap between germline ends came to 16 bases. Germline CDR1 is SEHNR and CDR2 is FQNEAQ (reference sequence). This CDR3 has 17 amino acids. The CDR3 here is CASSPRGGLSNTGELFF. Here the CDR3 DNA reads TGTGCCAGCAGCCCTCGAGGGGGACTCTCGAACACCGGGGAGCTGTTTTTT.

By sample fraction, this clonotype is medium-sized. The CDR3 spells CILRWPANQPQHF. CDR3 DNA sequence: TGCATCCTACGGTGGCCAGCGAATCAGCCCCAGCATTTT. The chain carries TRBV20-1 and TRBJ1-5; D is unclear. CDR1 and CDR2 from the germline V gene are DFQATT and SNEGSKA (reference sequence). CDR3 length equals 13 residues.

The table lists this clonotype with many counts. The V gene is TRBV7-2, the J gene TRBJ2-4; 11 positions match TRBD2. This CDR3 has 19 amino acids. Trimming at V came to 4 bases and at J to 1 base, leaving 12 bases not matched to a gene. CDR1 and CDR2 (germline): SGHTA, FQGNSA. Here the CDR3 DNA reads TGTGCCAGCAGCTGGGCGACTAGCGGGGCGGAATGGGCCAAAAACATTCAGTACTTC. It translates to CASSWATSGAEWAKNIQYF. Together with reference TRBV7-2 and TRBJ2-4, the CDR3 gives the full variable domain: GAGVSQSPSNKVTEKGKDVELRCDPISGHTALYWYRQSLGQGLEFLIYFQGNSAPDKSGLPSDRFSAERTGGSVSTLTIQRTQQEDSAVYLCASSWATSGAEWAKNIQYFGAGTRLSVL.

This clonotype is termed medium-sized. The chain links TRBV11-3 to TRBJ2-5; possibly TRBD1 for D (6 bases). CDR3 size: 15 residues. Trimming took 4 bases from V and 7 from J, leaving 19 bases between them. CDR1 is SGHNT, CDR2 YENEEA, per germline. This CDR3 is CASSSGRQGKGTQYF. CDR3 in DNA: TGTGCCAGCAGCTCGGGGCGGCAGGGGAAGGGGACCCAGTACTTC.

This clonotype was picked up many times. The V call is TRBV20-1, the J call TRBJ2-5, with unresolved D. V lost 0 bases and J 6 bases, leaving 14 bases between the germline ends. In germline, CDR1 is DFQATT, CDR2 SNEGSKA (reference sequence). The CDR3 is 14 amino acids. This CDR3 reads CSARDPDPLQTQYF. The CDR3 DNA follows: TGCAGTGCTAGAGACCCGGACCCGCTTCAGACCCAGTACTTC.

By share of the sample, this clonotype is medium-sized. The chain combines TRBV6-1 with TRBJ2-1, with 11 bases fitting TRBD1. V trimming: 8 bases; J trimming: 0 bases; junction bases outside the gene matches: 6. The CDR3 is 16 residues long. CDR1 is MNHNS, CDR2 SASEGT, per germline. CDR3 DNA: TGTGCCAGCTGCGCCGGGACAGGGGGCTCCTACAATGAGCAGTTCTTC. Translated: CASCAGTGGSYNEQFF.

This clonotype qualifies as medium-sized. The V call is TRBV9, the J call TRBJ2-1; no clear D gene. The germline CDR1 and CDR2 sequences are SGDLS and YYNGEE. Deletions cut 5 bases from V and 0 bases from J, with 12 bases between. The CDR3 totals 15 residues. The CDR3 DNA follows: TGTGCCAGCAGTCCCGATTCGGGCTCCTACAATGAGCAGTTCTTC. This sequence encodes CASSPDSGSYNEQFF.

The V call is TRBV4-3, the J call TRBJ1-1; TRBD1 matches 7 bases. V lost 0 bases and J lost 0; bases outside the gene matches: 16. There are 20 residues in the CDR3. Germline CDR1 reads LGHNA; CDR2 reads YSLEER. The chain's CDR3 is CASSQERATGVYAMNTEAFF. DNA for the CDR3: TGCGCCAGCAGCCAAGAAAGGGCCACAGGGGTCTATGCTATGAACACTGAAGCTTTCTTT.

By share of the sample, this clonotype is medium-sized. This chain connects TRBV20-1 to TRBJ2-2, with TRBD1 matching 8 bases. J lost 0 bases, V lost 6 bases, and 9 bases had no gene match. This CDR3 has 16 residues. Germline CDR1 reads DFQATT; CDR2 reads SNEGSKA (reference sequence). CDR3 amino acids: CSALTWTGPNTGELFF. As DNA, the CDR3 is TGCAGTGCCCTAACCTGGACAGGGCCGAACACCGGGGAGCTGTTTTTT.

The chain uses TRBV12-3 or TRBV12-4 and TRBJ1-5, with 8 nucleotides matching TRBD1. The CDR3 runs 15 residues. V shed 6 bases, J shed 5 bases, and the junction held 9 bases outside the gene matches. CDR3 region: CASSIGQGWDQPQHF. In DNA form, the CDR3 reads TGTGCCAGCAGCATTGGACAGGGATGGGATCAGCCCCAGCATTTT.

This clonotype has ten or more counts. The rearrangement links TRBV6-5 to TRBJ2-7; D is unclear. Trimming left V 0 bases short and J 4 bases short, with 7 bases between. The germline V gene encodes CDR1 MNHEY and CDR2 SVGAGI. There are 13 residues in the CDR3. The CDR3 sequence: CASSYSFGYEQYF. CDR3 nucleotide sequence: TGTGCCAGCAGTTACTCGTTTGGATACGAGCAGTACTTC.

This clonotype occurred a few times. V usage is TRBV20-1 and J usage is TRBJ2-1, with 7 bases identical to TRBD2. The J segment lost 0 bases and the V segment lost 5 bases, leaving 7 bases of the junction unmatched. CDR3 size: 15 residues. Germline V gives CDR1 DFQATT, CDR2 SNEGSKA (reference sequence). The CDR3, as DNA: TGCAGTGCTCCATTTCGCGGGAGCTCCTACAATGAGCAGTTCTTC. Amino acid sequence: CSAPFRGSSYNEQFF.

This clonotype is medium-sized by share. CDR3 region: CASSRFRTSVPPSHQGQYF. DNA of the CDR3: TGTGCCAGTAGTCGCTTCAGGACTAGCGTGCCGCCGTCCCACCAGGGCCAGTACTTC. The V and J genes are TRBV19 and TRBJ2-7, with 9 bases aligning to TRBD2. CDR1 and CDR2 from the germline V gene are LNHDA and SQIVND (reference sequence). CDR3 length: 19 amino acids. V was clipped by 5 bases and J by 10 bases; unmatched bases: 27.

The genes are TRBV11-2 and TRBJ2-2; maybe TRBD2 (5 bases). Germline V gives CDR1 SGHAT, CDR2 FQNNGV. Trimming removed 0 bases at V and 4 bases at J, with 15 bases between. There are 17 residues in the CDR3. CDR3 amino acids: CASSLEGQTRGTGELFF. CDR3 bases: TGTGCCAGCAGCTTAGAGGGTCAGACACGGGGCACCGGGGAGCTGTTTTTT.

This clonotype was observed many times. The rearrangement links TRBV27 to TRBJ2-1; either TRBD1 or TRBD2 may supply D (6 bases each). This CDR3 comprises 13 residues. Germline V lookup: CDR1 MNHEY, CDR2 SMNVEV (reference sequence). V was clipped by 3 bases and J by 11 bases, with 14 bases between them. The CDR3: CASSFRGAGKQFF. CDR3 coding DNA: TGTGCCAGCAGTTTTAGGGGGGCTGGAAAGCAGTTCTTC.